The 6 T cell receptor beta chains presented below share a single source sample, sequenced in a study of CD8+CD57+ T cells in acquired aplastic anemia. Patients chosen for sequencing had CD8+CD57+ cells that had expanded, as shown by flow cytometry. TCR beta VDJ and CDR3 were profiled, and genomic DNA was the template. MiXCR, applied by TCRdb to the reads, yields one record per CDR3 protein. The sample includes 160,000 or so distinct CDR3 sequences, approximately 44% of them seen just once. Sequencing was performed on sorted CD4+, CD8+, or CD8+CD57+ T cells (not recorded which) from PBMCs. The receptor set was obtained from a human donor with aplastic anemia.

The table lists this clonotype with a count of one. The germline gene is not matched at one end of the junction; a read error may be the cause. V and J are TRBV3-1 and TRBJ1-5; D is undetermined. CDR3 length: 13 residues. Germline CDR1 is LGHDT and CDR2 is YNNKEL (reference sequence). Written as DNA, the CDR3 is TGCGCCAGCAGTCCGGGCCCGAGGTCGCCCCAGCATTTT. It translates to CASSPGPRSPQHF.

This clonotype has a single count. This rearrangement joins TRBV24-1 to TRBJ1-2, with 12 bases lining up with TRBD1. Trimming took 3 bases from V and 8 from J; bases not matched to a gene: 12. Germline lookup yields CDR1 KGHDR and CDR2 SFDVKD. The CDR3 sequence is 17 residues long. The CDR3 protein is CATSDTKGTGGAEGYTF. In DNA form, the CDR3 reads TGTGCCACCAGTGATACCAAGGGGACAGGGGGCGCGGAGGGCTACACCTTC.

The V and J genes are TRBV29-1 and TRBJ1-6, with a possible D match to TRBD1 (6 bases). This CDR3 is 13 amino acids long. Germline V gives CDR1 SQVTM, CDR2 ANQGSEA. CDR3 sequence reads: CTGRGAGNSPLHF. The CDR3 DNA is TGCACCGGTAGGGGGGCAGGCAATTCACCCCTCCACTTT. Using reference TRBV29-1 and TRBJ1-6 for the parts outside the CDR3, the full variable domain is SAVISQKPSRDICQRGTSLTIQCQVDSQVTMMFWYRQQPGQSLTLIATANQGSEATYESGFVIDKFPISRPNLTFSTLTVSNMSPEDSSIYLCTGRGAGNSPLHFGNGTRLTVT.

This chain uses TRBV15 with TRBJ1-5; 8 bases map to TRBD1. CDR3 length: 16 residues. Germline assignment: CDR1 LNHNV and CDR2 YYDKDF (reference sequence). V gave up 4 bases and J gave up 5 bases; unmatched junction bases: 10. The CDR3 DNA reads as TGTGCCACCAGCACCAGGCGGGACAGGATTTATCAGCCCCAGCATTTT. It encodes CATSTRRDRIYQPQHF. The full variable domain, completed using reference TRBV15 and TRBJ1-5, is DAMVIQNPRYQVTQFGKPVTLSCSQTLNHNVMYWYQQKSSQAPKLLFHYYDKDFNNEADTPDNFQSRRPNTSFCFLDIRSPGLGDTAMYLCATSTRRDRIYQPQHFGDGTRLSIL.

This clonotype was counted a few times. One end of the junction is discordant with germline, which a read error may explain. J is TRBJ2-2 and V is TRBV10-3; D is unresolved. The CDR3 totals 16 residues. The germline gives CDR1 ENHRY, CDR2 SYGVKD. The CDR3 DNA reads TGTGCCAGCAGTTACTCGGAGCCGGTCTGGGCCGGGGAGCTGTTTTTT. Its translation is CASSYSEPVWAGELFF.

The rearrangement links TRBV15 to TRBJ2-7; TRBD2 might be the D (6 bases). CDR3 length: 14 residues. V gave up 1 base and J gave up 3 bases, with 10 bases separating them. Germline V lookup: CDR1 LNHNV, CDR2 YYDKDF (reference sequence). DNA for the CDR3: TGTGCCACCAGCAGAGTAATGGGGGGCTACGAGCAGTACTTC. Its protein product is CATSRVMGGYEQYF.